Below are 18 T cell receptor beta chains sequenced from a single sample in a study of blood T cell repertoires in COVID-19. The repertoire was sequenced with immunoSEQ multiplex PCR; TCRdb's copy has only in-frame clones and lacks some. Of tens of thousands of clones listed, approximately 84% are singletons. The sequenced sample was peripheral blood. Receptor source: a human donor in a cohort sampled during active COVID-19.

The chain combines TRBV6-5 with TRBJ2-5; 10 nucleotides match TRBD1. This CDR3 region has 14 residues. Per germline, CDR1 MNHEY and CDR2 SVGAGI. Trimming took 8 bases from V and 2 from J; bases not matched to a gene: 5. CDR3 residues: CASATGGHQETQYF. The CDR3, as DNA: TGTGCCAGCGCGACAGGGGGCCATCAAGAGACCCAGTACTTC.

V gene TRBV12-5 combines with J gene TRBJ1-2; possible D gene TRBD1, 5 bases. The germline V gene encodes CDR1 LGHNT and CDR2 FRNRAP. There are 14 residues in the CDR3. V gave up 2 bases and J gave up 2 bases, with 9 bases separating them. The CDR3 DNA reads TGTGCTAGTGGTTTGTCGGGGGACAACTATGGCTACACCTTC. Translation gives CASGLSGDNYGYTF.

This clone occurred a few times. The chain carries TRBV14 and TRBJ1-1; D is ambiguous. The germline V gene encodes CDR1 SGHDN and CDR2 FVKESK. Between the trimmed V and J ends, which lost 0 bases and 11 bases, there was a span of 16 bases. The CDR3 consists of 14 residues. The CDR3 DNA sequence: TGTGCCAGCAGCCAAGAGCGCCAGGCCGCGGGTGCTTTCTTT. Its translation is CASSQERQAAGAFF.

The J gene is TRBJ2-5, the V gene TRBV27; the match to TRBD2 covers 14 bases. Trimming took 4 bases from V and 2 from J; bases not matched to a gene: 12. CDR3 length: 19 amino acids. Germline V lookup: CDR1 MNHEY, CDR2 SMNVEV (reference sequence). The CDR3 spells CASSSPGRRTSGGQETQYF. CDR3 in DNA: TGTGCCAGCAGTTCTCCGGGACGTAGGACTAGCGGGGGGCAAGAGACCCAGTACTTC.

This clone appeared a single time. The genes are TRBV19 and TRBJ2-2; TRBD1 matches 7 bases. With V trimmed by 10 bases and J by 2 bases, 10 bases remained unmatched. The germline V gene encodes CDR1 LNHDA and CDR2 SQIVND (reference sequence). The CDR3 length is 15 residues. As DNA, the CDR3 is TGTGCCACCACACCGGGGACAGCCAACACCGGGGAGCTGTTTTTT. This gives the protein CATTPGTANTGELFF.

The chain uses TRBV7-2 and TRBJ2-3; 12 bases map to TRBD2. Germline assignment: CDR1 SGHTA and CDR2 FQGNSA. V lost 5 bases to trimming and J lost 1 base; unmatched junction nucleotides: 4. The CDR3 covers 16 residues. CDR3 amino acids: CASSQRLAGGTDTQYF. DNA for the CDR3: TGTGCCAGCAGCCAAAGACTAGCGGGGGGCACAGATACGCAGTATTTT. Full variable domain (rest looked up from reference TRBV7-2 and TRBJ2-3): GAGVSQSPSNKVTEKGKDVELRCDPISGHTALYWYRQSLGQGLEFLIYFQGNSAPDKSGLPSDRFSAERTGGSVSTLTIQRTQQEDSAVYLCASSQRLAGGTDTQYFGPGTRLTVL.

The rearrangement joins TRBV27 to TRBJ2-1, with D possibly being TRBD1 (7 bases). Trimming left V 6 bases short and J 9 bases short, with 21 bases between. In germline, CDR1 is MNHEY, CDR2 SMNVEV (reference sequence). The CDR3 length is 15 residues. CDR3 amino acids: CASSRDLRGASEQFF. As DNA, the CDR3 is TGTGCCAGCAGCCGGGACCTCAGGGGGGCGAGTGAGCAGTTCTTC.

This clone was recorded only once. This chain uses TRBV7-8 with TRBJ2-5; TRBD2 might be the D (6 bases). Germline CDR1 SGHVS, CDR2 FQNEAQ. This CDR3 contains 14 residues. V was pared by 3 bases and J by 1 base, with 9 bases between. The DNA for the CDR3 is TGTGCCAGCAGCTTTGGGCGGGGCCAAGAGACCCAGTACTTC. Amino acids: CASSFGRGQETQYF.

The V and J genes are TRBV19 and TRBJ2-2; TRBD1 aligns across 9 bases. V shed 5 bases, J shed 4 bases, and the junction held 8 bases outside the gene matches. The CDR3 is 16 residues long. Germline CDR1 and CDR2: LNHDA and SQIVND (reference sequence). CDR3 protein: CASSSTPGQGTGELFF. The CDR3 nucleotides read TGTGCCAGTAGTTCGACTCCGGGACAGGGCACCGGGGAGCTGTTTTTT.

The chain couples TRBV11-2 to TRBJ2-1; TRBD2 agrees at 7 bases. V lost 1 base to trimming and J lost 5 bases; unmatched junction nucleotides: 5. The germline V gene has CDR1 SGHAT and CDR2 FQNNGV. The length of the CDR3 is 15 residues. CDR3 bases: TGTGCCAGCAGCTTAGTCGGTGGGGGGGACAATGAGCAGTTCTTC. This codes for CASSLVGGGDNEQFF.

The CDR3 spells CASSAGGLNHQPQHF. The CDR3 nucleotides read TGTGCCAGCAGTGCCGGGGGTCTCAATCATCAGCCCCAGCATTTT. The rearrangement links TRBV28 to TRBJ1-5, with a tentative D call TRBD1 (5 bases). CDR1 is MDHEN and CDR2 is SYDVKM in the germline V gene. The CDR3 has 15 amino acids. With 5 bases removed from V and 5 bases from J, the gap between germline ends came to 16 bases. The full variable domain, with the rest looked up from reference TRBV28 and TRBJ1-5, is DVKVTQSSRYLVKRTGEKVFLECVQDMDHENMFWYRQDPGLGLRLIYFSYDVKMKEKGDIPEGYSVSREKKERFSLILESASTNQTSMYLCASSAGGLNHQPQHFGDGTRLSIL.

The count of this clone is one. The CDR3 sequence: CASSILGADTGELFF. The CDR3 DNA is TGTGCCAGTAGTATACTGGGGGCCGACACCGGGGAGCTGTTTTTT. The chain combines TRBV19 with TRBJ2-2; D may be TRBD1 (6 bases). The CDR3 contains 15 residues. V dropped 2 bases and J dropped 3 bases, with 10 bases sitting between them. The germline gives CDR1 LNHDA, CDR2 SQIVND (reference sequence).

The chain is built from TRBV24-1 and TRBJ2-3; 7 bases are a match to TRBD2. Trimming at V came to 3 bases and at J to 3 bases, leaving 8 bases not matched to a gene. Germline assignment: CDR1 KGHDR and CDR2 SFDVKD. The CDR3 extends over 16 amino acids. Written as DNA, the CDR3 is TGTGCCACCAGTGATGTAGGCAGCGGGGTAACAGATACGCAGTATTTT. It translates to CATSDVGSGVTDTQYF.

The V gene is TRBV11-2, the J gene TRBJ2-1, with D possibly TRBD2 on 6 matching bases. Trimming pared 5 bases from V and 10 bases from J, leaving 24 bases between. This CDR3 has 16 residues. Germline V CDR1 and CDR2: SGHAT, FQNNGV. CDR3 sequence reads: CASSNPGTRGPDEQFF. Written as DNA, the CDR3 is TGTGCCAGCAGCAATCCGGGGACTCGCGGTCCTGACGAGCAGTTCTTC.

The table lists this clone with a count of one. The chain couples TRBV19 to TRBJ1-2, with D unresolved. V was pared by 3 bases and J by 3 bases, with 5 bases between. The CDR3 consists of 12 residues. The germline CDR1 and CDR2 sequences are LNHDA and SQIVND (reference sequence). CDR3 residues: CASSMRDYGYTF. The CDR3 nucleotides are TGTGCCAGTAGTATGAGAGACTATGGCTACACCTTC.

V and J are TRBV9 and TRBJ1-1; 7 nucleotides line up with TRBD1. The CDR3 is made up of 13 amino acids. Germline V CDR1 and CDR2: SGDLS, YYNGEE. V trimming: 5 bases; J trimming: 4 bases; junction bases outside the gene matches: 5. The CDR3 loop is CASSPGQTTEAFF. The DNA for the CDR3 is TGTGCCAGCAGTCCGGGACAGACCACTGAAGCTTTCTTT. Full variable domain (missing parts from reference TRBV9 and TRBJ1-1): DSGVTQTPKHLITATGQRVTLRCSPRSGDLSVYWYQQSLDQGLQFLIQYYNGEERAKGNILERFSAQQFPDLHSELNLSSLELGDSALYFCASSPGQTTEAFFGQGTRLTVV.

This clone was counted between two and nine times. The chain joins TRBV5-5 to TRBJ1-4, with no clear D. Per germline, CDR1 SGHKS and CDR2 YYEKEE (reference sequence). V lost 1 base and J 3 bases, leaving 13 bases between the germline ends. This CDR3 comprises 16 residues. CDR3: CASSLSFSSANEKLFF. The CDR3 nucleotides read TGTGCCAGCAGCTTGTCCTTCTCCTCGGCTAATGAAAAACTGTTTTTT.

As DNA, the CDR3 is TGTGCCAGCAGCAACAGGGGGCCGGGAGAGACCCAGTACTTC. Translating it yields CASSNRGPGETQYF. This sequence joins TRBV7-6 and TRBJ2-5; 9 positions agree with TRBD1. V lost 5 bases, J lost 4 bases, and 5 bases stayed unmatched. Germline CDR1 is SGHVS and CDR2 is FNYEAQ. The CDR3 sequence is 14 residues long.